This T cell receptor (beta chain) comes out of a study of molecular identifiers for immune sequencing clone quantification. Germline-derived CDR1 and CDR2 are LGHNA and YSLEER. The CDR3 extends over 14 amino acids. Concerning this clonotype: Its antigen is unidentified. A read error may account for a junction end that differs from germline.

General observations from the study: Clones above 20 RNA copies held over 97% of effector molecules, under 1% in naive cells. Detecting spiked Jurkat TCR RNA from one cell among about a million naive cells was reportedly possible.

One entry per CDR3 protein, called by TCRdb with MiXCR from the PCR reads. The sample yields 350,000 or so distinct CDR3 sequences, roughly 23% seen once. A CD8+CD4-CCR7+CD45RA+ gate was used to sort naive CD8 T cells. This clonotype was sampled from a human donor in good health. Some libraries in this study had Jurkat cell RNA spiked in. Sequencing input: naive CD8+ T cells from blood, with Jurkat cell RNA spiked in. Subset denoted: FACS-sorted CD8+CD4-CCR7+CD45RA+ naive T cells. The chain recombines TRBV4-3 with TRBJ2-3, with 10 bases identical to TRBD1. In DNA, the CDR3 is TGCGCCGGCAGCTGGGACAGGGGTGCAGATACGCGGTATTTT. Residues: CAGSWDRGADTRYF.